This TCR beta chain appears in the sequencing data of a study of T cells in women clearing cervical HPV infection. Looking at the study overall: Controls gave blood once infection was undetectable; cases at lesion identification. The study's findings and limits: Unknown T-cell numbers per sample may underlie the richness differences.

HPV was found by MY09/MY11 PCR and dot-blot genotyping. The data were produced by immunoSEQ multiplex PCR, yet TCRdb's version contains in-frame clones alone and is incomplete. Recorded here are over 20,000 clones; the top ten clones represent roughly 9%. Remarks on this clone: Its specificity is not known.

Sequencing used blood buffy coat. The sequence derives from a woman between 18 and 70 years old with a cervical HPV16 infection that either progressed to CIN3+ or cleared (not recorded which).

The CDR3 sequence is CASSMGGVDNEQFF. The CDR3 DNA, read in part, is TGTGCCAGTAGTATGGGCGGGGTGGACAATGAG. This rearrangement joins TRBV19 to TRBJ2-1, with a possible D match to TRBD2 (6 bases). Read data end 3 residues before the CDR3 end; the end is taken from the germline J gene. The CDR3 spans 14 residues. CDR1 LNHDA and CDR2 SQIVND come from the germline V gene (reference sequence). Trimming stripped 3 bases from V and 5 bases from J, with 11 bases between. The full variable domain, in which reference TRBV19 and TRBJ2-1 provide the parts outside the CDR3, is DGGITQSPKYLFRKEGQNVTLSCEQNLNHDAMYWYRQDPGQGLRLIYYSQIVNDFQKGDIAEGYSVSREKKESFPLTVTSAQKNPTAFYLCASSMGGVDNEQFFGPGTRLTVL.